This T cell receptor (beta chain) was captured by sequencing in a study of HIV-infected patients and healthy controls. Study at large: CD8 counts did not change consistently during early therapy; the CD4:CD8 ratio climbed slightly. General study points: The seeming recovery of the Gini index after therapy in HIV-infected patients vanished in size-matched data.

cDNA was made from 400 to 500 ng RNA using alpha and beta constant primers. Alpha and beta chain libraries were made separately by chain-specific third strand synthesis with multiplexing indices. A 12-nucleotide barcode per molecule came from two concatenated random hexamers added pre-amplification. TCRdb independently ran MiXCR on the 5' RACE reads; one entry per CDR3 protein. The sample holds 4,500 to 5,500 distinct CDR3 sequences; more than 5.5% are singletons and the top ten take 33%. This clonotype rates as medium-sized. Its antigen is unidentified. Antiretroviral therapy had run roughly three months, about 14 weeks, before follow-up blood collection. No cell fractionation was done, so the repertoire covers all unsorted peripheral blood T cells. The TCR was taken from an adult with HIV infection. The source was blood, collected during antiretroviral therapy.

CDR3 in amino acids: CASSLPGQTYEQYF. Here the CDR3 DNA reads TGTGCCAGCAGCCTCCCTGGACAGACCTACGAGCAGTACTTC. The V call is TRBV3-1, the J call TRBJ2-7, with a weak D call TRBD1 (6 bases). Trimming took off 4 bases at V and 2 bases at J, with 12 bases between the two ends. This CDR3 spans 14 amino acids. Germline V lookup: CDR1 LGHDT, CDR2 YNNKEL (reference sequence).